The next 28 T cell receptor beta chains were all read from a single sample in a study of T cell changes during pregnancy in multiple sclerosis. Clones were sequenced by immunoSEQ multiplex PCR, and TCRdb holds only the in-frame ones, with some missing. The sample has more than 50,000 clones, about 94% seen once. Sample: CD8+ T cells from peripheral blood mononuclear cells, taken after pregnancy. These receptors came from a female donor with multiple sclerosis, enrolled in a pregnancy study.

This chain connects TRBV7-9 to TRBJ2-7; perhaps TRBD2 as D (5 bases). With 7 bases removed from V and 7 bases from J, the gap between germline ends came to 20 bases. This CDR3 comprises 14 residues. Germline values: CDR1 SEHNR, CDR2 FQNEAQ (reference sequence). CDR3 bases: TGTGCCAGCACCCACGGACTCTCTGATTGGGAGCAGTACTTC. As protein: CASTHGLSDWEQYF.

The rearrangement uses TRBV18 and TRBJ2-5; a possible D gene is TRBD1 (5 bases). The CDR3 spans 15 residues. Germline CDR1 and CDR2: KGHSH and LQKENI. Trimming took off 3 bases at V and 1 base at J, with 12 bases between the two ends. Here the CDR3 reads CASSPADTVQETQYF. The CDR3, as DNA: TGTGCCAGCTCACCTGCGGACACGGTCCAAGAGACCCAGTACTTC.

The chain joins TRBV6-5 to TRBJ2-7; D is possibly TRBD1 (6 bases). Trimming shortened V by 6 bases and J by 5 bases, and 14 bases separated the two germline ends. From germline, CDR1 is MNHEY and CDR2 SVGAGI. CDR3 length: 13 amino acids. The CDR3 region has the DNA TGTGCCAGCAGCCCTGGACAGAGGCACGAGCAGTACTTC. This gives the protein CASSPGQRHEQYF.

The chain joins TRBV5-6 to TRBJ2-5; D is ambiguous. V gave up 4 bases and J gave up 1 base, with 5 bases separating them. Germline V gene sequence: CDR1 SGHDT, CDR2 YYEEEE. The CDR3 contains 12 residues. In DNA form, the CDR3 reads TGTGCCAGCAGCGACATCCAAGAGACCCAGTACTTC. It translates to CASSDIQETQYF.

The rearrangement uses TRBV11-2 and TRBJ2-1, with 7 bases matching TRBD2. Germline V gives CDR1 SGHAT, CDR2 FQNNGV. This CDR3 is built from 14 residues. Trimming took 6 bases from V and 8 from J; bases not matched to a gene: 10. The CDR3 DNA reads TGTGCCAGCAGACGGGGAGCGGGATCGGATGAGCAGTTCTTC. It translates to CASRRGAGSDEQFF. Full variable domain (missing parts from reference TRBV11-2 and TRBJ2-1): EAGVAQSPRYKIIEKRQSVAFWCNPISGHATLYWYQQILGQGPKLLIQFQNNGVVDDSQLPKDRFSAERLKGVDSTLKIQPAKLEDSAVYLCASRRGAGSDEQFFGPGTRLTVL.

The gene calls are TRBV27 and TRBJ1-1, with D perhaps matching TRBD1 (6 bases). V was shortened by 8 bases and J by 1 base, with 8 bases between the two germline ends. Per germline, CDR1 MNHEY and CDR2 SMNVEV (reference sequence). This CDR3 is built from 12 residues. The CDR3 protein is CASSDRNTEAFF. Written as DNA, the CDR3 is TGTGCCAGCTCGGACAGGAACACTGAAGCTTTCTTT.

The chain links TRBV5-6 to TRBJ1-2; 7 bases agree with TRBD1. The V and J ends lost 4 bases and 4 bases, in that order; junction bases with no gene match: 13. The germline CDR1 and CDR2 sequences are SGHDT and YYEEEE. The CDR3 contains 16 residues. This chain's CDR3 is CASSLRDSVIGYGYTF. The CDR3, as DNA: TGTGCCAGCAGCCTCCGGGACAGCGTCATAGGCTATGGCTACACCTTC.

The chain combines TRBV7-9 with TRBJ2-5; 8 bases line up with TRBD2. CDR3 length: 15 amino acids. Trimming cost V 4 bases and J 5 bases; bases outside gene matches: 9. Germline-derived CDR1 and CDR2 are SEHNR and FQNEAQ (reference sequence). The CDR3 loop reads CASSSGTRSGETQYF. The CDR3 region has the DNA TGTGCCAGCAGCTCGGGGACTAGAAGCGGTGAGACCCAGTACTTC.

The chain is built from TRBV6-4 and TRBJ2-1, with 8 bases fitting TRBD2. After removal of 3 bases from V and 3 bases from J, the junction contained 4 bases not matched to a gene. The length of the CDR3 is 15 residues. Germline CDR1 MRHNA, CDR2 SNTAGT. CDR3: CASSEERESYNEQFF. As DNA, the CDR3 is TGTGCCAGCAGTGAAGAGCGGGAGAGCTACAATGAGCAGTTCTTC.

DNA for the CDR3: TGTGCCAGCAGCGTAGGCGGGAAGACGACCGGGGAGCTGTTTTTT. Translating gives CASSVGGKTTGELFF. This chain links TRBV9 with TRBJ2-2, with D possibly matching TRBD2 (6 bases). Germline V lookup: CDR1 SGDLS, CDR2 YYNGEE. The CDR3 spans 15 residues. V shed 0 bases and J shed 5 bases, with 11 bases lying between them.

This clone occurred once. The chain is built from TRBV7-3 and TRBJ2-3; D gene ambiguous. Germline loops: CDR1 SGHTA, CDR2 FQGTGA. The CDR3 is 14 residues long. V shed 5 bases and J shed 4 bases, with 13 bases lying between them. In DNA, the CDR3 is TGTGCCAGCAGCCAATGGTCAGGCGCAGATACGCAGTATTTT. Protein: CASSQWSGADTQYF.

V and J are TRBV7-8 and TRBJ2-7, with 13 bases identical to TRBD2. The CDR3 is 16 residues long. Unmatched junction bases numbered 5, after V lost 1 base and J lost 5 bases. Germline values: CDR1 SGHVS, CDR2 FQNEAQ. CDR3 in amino acids: CASSLVGLAGVHEQYF. The CDR3 DNA follows: TGTGCCAGCAGCTTAGTAGGACTAGCGGGAGTCCACGAGCAGTACTTC.

This rearrangement joins TRBV6-1 to TRBJ2-6; tentatively, D is TRBD2 (6 bases). This CDR3 region has 16 residues. Germline lookup yields CDR1 MNHNS and CDR2 SASEGT. V dropped 2 bases and J dropped 4 bases, with 12 bases sitting between them. The CDR3 spells CASSEWGGEGANVLTF. CDR3 bases: TGTGCCAGCAGTGAATGGGGAGGCGAAGGGGCCAACGTCCTGACTTTC.

V is TRBV5-1 and J is TRBJ1-2; D uncertain. This CDR3 spans 13 amino acids. Per the germline V gene, CDR1 is SGHRS and CDR2 is YFSETQ. The V gene lost 0 bases and the J gene lost 4 bases, with 7 bases spanning the gap. CDR3 amino acids: CASSLAGLYGYTF. CDR3 coding DNA: TGCGCCAGCAGCTTGGCAGGACTCTATGGCTACACCTTC.

V is TRBV27 and J is TRBJ1-5, with TRBD1 matching over 10 bases. The CDR3 is 19 amino acids. Per the germline V gene, CDR1 is MNHEY and CDR2 is SMNVEV (reference sequence). Germline trimming cut 5 bases from V and 0 bases from J; bases unmatched to any gene: 13. The CDR3 sequence: CASSPSPGQGRYSNQPQHF. The CDR3, as DNA: TGTGCCAGCAGTCCCAGCCCGGGACAGGGGAGATATAGCAATCAGCCCCAGCATTTT.

V is TRBV19 and J is TRBJ2-1; the match to TRBD2 covers 8 bases. V gave up 4 bases and J gave up 5 bases; unmatched junction bases: 4. The germline gives CDR1 LNHDA, CDR2 SQIVND (reference sequence). This CDR3 has 14 residues. The CDR3, as DNA: TGTGCCAGTAGTAACAGCGGGAGAAACAATGAGCAGTTCTTC. It translates to CASSNSGRNNEQFF.

For this clone: One end of the junction does not line up with germline, which may come from a read error. J is TRBJ1-5 and V is TRBV20-1; D is ambiguous. Germline-derived CDR1 and CDR2 are DFQATT and SNEGSKA (reference sequence). The CDR3 runs to 10 residues. CDR3 coding DNA: TGCAGTGCTAGCGATCAGCCCCAGCATTTT. Amino acids: CSASDQPQHF.

J is TRBJ2-1 and V is TRBV27, with 8 bases matching TRBD1. CDR3 size: 12 residues. J lost 7 bases, V lost 5 bases, and 1 base had no gene match. The germline V gene encodes CDR1 MNHEY and CDR2 SMNVEV (reference sequence). The CDR3 bases are TGTGCCAGCAGTAGGACAGGGAATGAGCAGTTCTTC. Translation gives CASSRTGNEQFF.

The chain recombines TRBV9 with TRBJ1-1, with no clear D. CDR3 size: 11 residues. Germline V gene sequence: CDR1 SGDLS, CDR2 YYNGEE. The V and J ends lost 4 bases and 3 bases respectively, with 4 bases between them. The CDR3 region has the DNA TGTGCCAGCAGCCCCGACACTGAAGCTTTCTTT. Protein sequence: CASSPDTEAFF.

This clone was seen only once. CDR3 protein: CASSSGTGVQPQHF. The DNA of the CDR3 is TGTGCCAGCAGCTCCGGGACAGGGGTACAGCCCCAGCATTTT. The rearrangement uses TRBV13 and TRBJ1-5; 10 bases map to TRBD1. Germline CDR1 reads PRHDT; CDR2 reads FYEKMQ (reference sequence). V was clipped by 4 bases and J by 7 bases; unmatched bases: 4. The CDR3 totals 14 residues.

In its sample, this clone was seen once. This chain uses TRBV9 with TRBJ2-1, with D possibly matching TRBD2 (6 bases). The CDR3 contains 14 residues. The V gene's germline CDR1 is SGDLS and CDR2 YYNGEE. With 4 bases removed from V and 6 bases from J, the gap between germline ends came to 14 bases. The CDR3 DNA sequence: TGTGCCAGCAGCTATTCGGGACTTCCCAATGAGCAGTTCTTC. Protein: CASSYSGLPNEQFF. The complete variable domain, with remaining parts taken from reference TRBV9 and TRBJ2-1, reads DSGVTQTPKHLITATGQRVTLRCSPRSGDLSVYWYQQSLDQGLQFLIQYYNGEERAKGNILERFSAQQFPDLHSELNLSSLELGDSALYFCASSYSGLPNEQFFGPGTRLTVL.

The chain links TRBV7-6 to TRBJ1-2, with 8 bases matching TRBD1. The trim removed 1 base at V and 2 bases at J, leaving 3 bases unmatched. CDR3 length equals 15 residues. Per the germline V gene, CDR1 is SGHVS and CDR2 is FNYEAQ. The DNA of the CDR3 is TGTGCCAGCAGCTTAGACGGACAGGGCAACTATGGCTACACCTTC. It encodes CASSLDGQGNYGYTF.

This clone came up a few times. This chain uses TRBV7-9 with TRBJ2-7; D is unresolved. The CDR3 extends over 10 amino acids. CDR1 and CDR2 from the germline V gene are SEHNR and FQNEAQ (reference sequence). With 8 bases removed from V and 5 bases from J, the gap between germline ends came to 7 bases. Here the CDR3 reads CASGGNEQYF. The CDR3 region has the DNA TGTGCCAGCGGCGGCAACGAGCAGTACTTC.

The rearrangement uses TRBV11-2 and TRBJ2-7, with 9 bases that match TRBD2. Germline V gene sequence: CDR1 SGHAT, CDR2 FQNNGV. With 0 bases clipped from V and 6 bases from J, the junction kept 6 bases outside the gene matches. This CDR3 has 15 residues. The CDR3 coding sequence is TGTGCCAGCAGCTTAGACAATAGCGGGAGAGGCGAGCAGTACTTC. Its translation is CASSLDNSGRGEQYF.

The J gene is TRBJ2-7, the V gene TRBV6-5; 10 positions agree with TRBD1. With 5 bases clipped from V and 3 bases from J, the junction kept 4 bases outside the gene matches. Germline CDR1 is MNHEY and CDR2 is SVGAGI. This CDR3 is built from 14 residues. The CDR3 is CASSGTGDFYEQYF. CDR3 sequence (DNA): TGTGCCAGCAGTGGGACAGGGGATTTCTACGAGCAGTACTTC.

V is TRBV7-3 and J is TRBJ1-1; D is uncertain. CDR1 is SGHTA, CDR2 FQGTGA, per germline. V was trimmed by 1 base and J by 7 bases, leaving 10 bases between them. CDR3 size: 13 residues. CDR3 residues: CASSLSVGIEAFF. CDR3 DNA: TGTGCCAGCAGCTTAAGTGTGGGCATTGAAGCTTTCTTT. Full variable domain (outside the CDR3, taken from reference TRBV7-3 and TRBJ1-1): GAGVSQTPSNKVTEKGKYVELRCDPISGHTALYWYRQSLGQGPEFLIYFQGTGAADDSGLPNDRFFAVRPEGSVSTLKIQRTERGDSAVYLCASSLSVGIEAFFGQGTRLTVV.

This chain connects TRBV14 to TRBJ2-7; D possibly corresponds to TRBD1 (5 bases). CDR1 and CDR2 from the germline V gene are SGHDN and FVKESK. The ends were cut back, 0 bases at V and 5 bases at J, with 11 bases in the middle. This CDR3 is built from 14 residues. DNA for the CDR3: TGTGCCAGCAGCCAAGACAGGGAATCCAACGAGCAGTACTTC. Encoded protein: CASSQDRESNEQYF.

This clone has just one count. This chain links TRBV21-1 with TRBJ2-2; the D call TRBD1 from the table was never checked on the DNA. TRBV21-1 is a pseudogene locus. The CDR3 contains 17 residues. The CDR3 nucleotides read TGTGCCAGCAGCAGGGGTGGGGCCCCAGAAGACACCGGGGAGCTGTTTTTT. Its protein is CASSRGGAPEDTGELFF.